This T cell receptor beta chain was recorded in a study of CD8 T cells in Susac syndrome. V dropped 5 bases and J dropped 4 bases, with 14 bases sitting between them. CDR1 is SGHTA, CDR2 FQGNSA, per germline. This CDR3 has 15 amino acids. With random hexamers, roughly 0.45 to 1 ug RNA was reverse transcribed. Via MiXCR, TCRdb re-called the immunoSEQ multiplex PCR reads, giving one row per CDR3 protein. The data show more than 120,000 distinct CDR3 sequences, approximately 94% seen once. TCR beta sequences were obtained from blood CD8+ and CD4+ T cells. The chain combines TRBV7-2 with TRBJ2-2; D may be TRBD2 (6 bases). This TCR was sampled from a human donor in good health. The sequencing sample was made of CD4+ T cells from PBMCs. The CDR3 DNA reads TGTGCCAGCAGCCCCAACCGGGACTCCACCGGGGAGCTGTTTTTT. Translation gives CASSPNRDSTGELFF. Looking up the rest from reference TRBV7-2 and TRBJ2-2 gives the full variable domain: GAGVSQSPSNKVTEKGKDVELRCDPISGHTALYWYRQSLGQGLEFLIYFQGNSAPDKSGLPSDRFSAERTGGSVSTLTIQRTQQEDSAVYLCASSPNRDSTGELFFGEGSRLTVL.